A single sample gave rise to the 22 T cell receptor beta chains below, sequenced in a study of T cells in Graves' hyperthyroidism and ophthalmopathy. TCR beta CDR3 region amplification was performed from RNA transcripts. When the TCR CDR3 underwent first-round RT-PCR, the HTBI primer set was used. MiXCR, run by TCRdb on the multiplex PCR reads, gives a single entry per CDR3 protein. The sample has approximately 690,000 distinct CDR3 sequences; roughly 15% are singletons. The material sequenced was blood. The receptors originated from a woman in her forties or fifties with Graves' ophthalmopathy.

This clonotype was found many times. CDR3 protein: CASSLGKAGRGGSYEQYF. CDR3 coding DNA: TGTGCCAGCAGCTTAGGGAAGGCGGGCAGGGGGGGCTCCTACGAGCAGTACTTC. The rearrangement uses TRBV7-2 and TRBJ2-7; D may be TRBD1 or TRBD2 (7 bases each). The CDR3 runs to 18 residues. Germline V gene lookup returns CDR1 SGHTA and CDR2 FQGNSA. V lost 1 base to trimming and J lost 0 bases, with 19 bases between them.

This clonotype was detected many times. The V and J genes are TRBV29-1 and TRBJ2-3, with TRBD2 matching 10 bases. The V and J ends lost 4 bases and 4 bases, in that order; junction bases with no gene match: 5. This CDR3 has 14 residues. Per the germline V gene, CDR1 is SQVTM and CDR2 is ANQGSEA. DNA for the CDR3: TGCAGCGTTGGGCTAGCGGGAGTAGCAGATACGCAGTATTTT. Residues: CSVGLAGVADTQYF.

This clonotype was picked up many times. The chain uses TRBV6-2 or TRBV6-3 and TRBJ1-1, with 7 bases lining up with TRBD1. CDR1 MNHEY and CDR2 SVGEGT come from the germline V gene. This CDR3 has 13 residues. The V segment lost 6 bases and the J segment 1 base; nucleotides outside the gene matches: 2. The chain's CDR3 is CASRRTGNTEAFF. The DNA of the CDR3 is TGTGCCAGCAGGCGGACAGGGAACACTGAAGCTTTCTTT.

This clonotype was seen ten or more times. V and J are TRBV18 and TRBJ2-7; D not certain. V lost 0 bases, J lost 4 bases, and 19 bases lay in between. Germline CDR1 is KGHSH and CDR2 is LQKENI. The CDR3 is 17 residues long. The CDR3 bases are TGTGCCAGCTCACCACCGCGGTCCCATCGGATCGGATACGAGCAGTACTTC. This codes for CASSPPRSHRIGYEQYF. The whole variable domain, remainder taken from reference TRBV18 and TRBJ2-7, is NAGVMQNPRHLVRRRGQEARLRCSPMKGHSHVYWYRQLPEEGLKFMVYLQKENIIDESGMPKERFSAEFPKEGPSILRIQQVVRGDSAAYFCASSPPRSHRIGYEQYFGPGTRLTVT.

This clonotype was counted at least ten times. The chain carries TRBV28 and TRBJ2-5, with D hard to call. Germline CDR1 reads MDHEN; CDR2 reads SYDVKM. This CDR3 has 14 amino acids. V gave up 3 bases and J gave up 5 bases, with 13 bases separating them. The chain's CDR3 is CASSLGSRYETQYF. CDR3 in DNA: TGTGCCAGCAGTTTGGGGTCTAGATATGAGACCCAGTACTTC.

This clonotype occurred many times. This sequence joins TRBV7-9 and TRBJ2-1; TRBD2 agrees at 8 bases. The CDR3 is 18 amino acids. The V gene end was trimmed by 5 bases and the J gene end by 3 bases; junction bases not matched to a gene: 15. Germline values: CDR1 SEHNR, CDR2 FQNEAQ (reference sequence). CDR3 sequence (DNA): TGTGCCAGCAGCCGAAGATTTCAGCGGGAGACAAACTACAATGAGCAGTTCTTC. Amino acids: CASSRRFQRETNYNEQFF.

This clonotype showed up many times. The gene calls are TRBV4-2 and TRBJ1-1; 7 bases agree with TRBD1. CDR1 is LGHNA and CDR2 is YNFKEQ in the germline V gene. V lost 3 bases and J lost 1; bases outside the gene matches: 5. There are 15 residues in the CDR3. The CDR3 loop reads CASSHLGQANTEAFF. The CDR3 bases are TGTGCCAGCAGCCACCTCGGACAGGCGAACACTGAAGCTTTCTTT.

The sample holds many counts of this clonotype. The chain links TRBV3-1 to TRBJ1-1; 7 bases map to TRBD1. Germline V CDR1 and CDR2: LGHDT, YNNKEL (reference sequence). Unmatched junction bases numbered 4, after V lost 2 bases and J lost 1 base. This CDR3 spans 15 amino acids. The CDR3: CASSQQDRANTEAFF. CDR3 nucleotide sequence: TGTGCCAGCAGCCAACAAGACAGGGCGAACACTGAAGCTTTCTTT.

This clonotype was counted at least ten times. The chain combines TRBV11-2 with TRBJ2-7, with TRBD2 matching over 11 bases. J was trimmed by 4 bases and V by 2 bases; bases with no gene match: 4. In germline, CDR1 is SGHAT, CDR2 FQNNGV. The CDR3 sequence is 15 residues long. For the CDR3, the DNA is TGTGCCAGCAGCTTACGACTAGCGGGAATTTACGAGCAGTACTTC. Translating gives CASSLRLAGIYEQYF.

The chain uses TRBV20-1 and TRBJ1-5; 8 bases agree with TRBD1. CDR3 length: 12 amino acids. CDR1 is DFQATT, CDR2 SNEGSKA, per germline (reference sequence). The V and J ends lost 3 bases and 5 bases, in that order; junction bases with no gene match: 0. CDR3: CSARTGDQPQHF. CDR3 DNA: TGCAGTGCTAGGACAGGGGATCAGCCCCAGCATTTT.

This clonotype was observed many times. The chain joins TRBV19 to TRBJ2-5; 10 bases are a match to TRBD2. The V segment lost 6 bases and the J segment 6 bases; nucleotides outside the gene matches: 16. Germline loops: CDR1 LNHDA, CDR2 SQIVND (reference sequence). CDR3 size: 17 residues. The CDR3 here is CASSQGQGPSGSQTQYF. The CDR3 DNA follows: TGTGCCAGTAGCCAAGGACAGGGCCCTAGCGGGAGTCAGACCCAGTACTTC. Full variable domain (missing parts from reference TRBV19 and TRBJ2-5): DGGITQSPKYLFRKEGQNVTLSCEQNLNHDAMYWYRQDPGQGLRLIYYSQIVNDFQKGDIAEGYSVSREKKESFPLTVTSAQKNPTAFYLCASSQGQGPSGSQTQYFGPGTRLLVL.

The V and J genes are TRBV27 and TRBJ2-6, with D tentatively TRBD1 (6 bases). The V end lost 5 bases, the J end lost 4 bases, and 15 bases lay between the germline ends. Germline CDR1 and CDR2: MNHEY and SMNVEV (reference sequence). This CDR3 region has 16 residues. The CDR3 nucleotides read TGTGCCAGCAGTCGCGAGGGGGTATCCGGGGCCAACGTCCTGACTTTC. This encodes CASSREGVSGANVLTF.

Of note for this clonotype: This may stem from a read error, because a much larger clone lies one nucleotide away. V usage is TRBV15 and J usage is TRBJ2-1; TRBD2 agrees at 12 bases. Germline assignment: CDR1 LNHNV and CDR2 YYDKDF (reference sequence). The ends lost 0 bases at V and 9 bases at J; junction bases unmatched: 6. The CDR3 covers 16 residues. The CDR3 reads CATSREKLAGGGEQFF. In DNA, the CDR3 is TGTGCCACCAGCAGAGAGAAACTAGCGGGAGGTGGTGAGCAGTTCTTC.

This clonotype came up many times. This sequence joins TRBV6-1 and TRBJ2-3; 14 nucleotides align to TRBD2. The germline gives CDR1 MNHNS, CDR2 SASEGT. There are 14 residues in the CDR3. Trimming removed 7 bases from V and 6 bases from J; junction bases left unmatched: 3. The CDR3 DNA reads as TGTGCCAGCAAGGGACTAGCGGGAGTGGATACGCAGTATTTT. Translating it yields CASKGLAGVDTQYF.

This clonotype appeared many times. This rearrangement joins TRBV12-3 or TRBV12-4 to TRBJ2-7; 9 bases line up with TRBD1. V shed 4 bases and J 4 bases; nucleotides not matched to a gene: 5. This CDR3 has 14 residues. The CDR3 bases are TGTGCCAGCAGTTCCAGGACAGGGGTGTACGAGCAGTACTTC. It specifies CASSSRTGVYEQYF.

The chain uses TRBV5-1 and TRBJ1-2, with no clear D. The V end was cut by 5 bases, the J end by 3 bases, with 8 bases between. The germline V gene has CDR1 SGHRS and CDR2 YFSETQ. The CDR3 loop spans 12 amino acids. The CDR3 DNA is TGCGCCAGCAGGACGGATTACTATGGCTACACCTTC. Protein sequence: CASRTDYYGYTF. Full variable domain (rest looked up from reference TRBV5-1 and TRBJ1-2): KAGVTQTPRYLIKTRGQQVTLSCSPISGHRSVSWYQQTPGQGLQFLFEYFSETQRNKGNFPGRFSGRQFSNSRSEMNVSTLELGDSALYLCASRTDYYGYTFGSGTRLTVV.

The chain uses TRBV10-3 and TRBJ1-1, with D unresolved. V lost 4 bases, J lost 1 base, and 10 bases lay in between. The germline gives CDR1 ENHRY, CDR2 SYGVKD. The CDR3 is 14 amino acids. The CDR3 coding sequence is TGTGCCATCAGTGGTGGACGCCAGAACACTGAAGCTTTCTTT. Protein sequence: CAISGGRQNTEAFF.

This clonotype came up many times. The genes are TRBV2 and TRBJ2-7, with D hard to call. This CDR3 spans 15 amino acids. V shed 2 bases and J shed 2 bases, with 13 bases lying between them. Germline CDR1 reads SNHLY; CDR2 reads FYNNEI. CDR3 DNA: TGTGCCAGCAGTGAATCCCCGGGCCCCACCTACGAGCAGTACTTC. Its protein is CASSESPGPTYEQYF. The whole variable domain, remainder taken from reference TRBV2 and TRBJ2-7, is EPEVTQTPSHQVTQMGQEVILRCVPISNHLYFYWYRQILGQKVEFLVSFYNNEISEKSEIFDDQFSVERPDGSNFTLKIRSTKLEDSAMYFCASSESPGPTYEQYFGPGTRLTVT.

This clonotype appeared many times. The V and J genes are TRBV20-1 and TRBJ2-5; 9 bases align to TRBD1. Per the germline V gene, CDR1 is DFQATT and CDR2 is SNEGSKA (reference sequence). This CDR3 contains 15 residues. After removal of 2 bases from V and 4 bases from J, the junction contained 8 bases not matched to a gene. The CDR3 reads CSARSPGQGVETQYF. The DNA of the CDR3 is TGCAGTGCTAGAAGTCCGGGACAGGGTGTAGAGACCCAGTACTTC.

Ten or more counts support this clonotype. The CDR3 region has the DNA TGTGCCAGCTCACCGGGACAGGGAATAGATACGCAGTATTTT. Translation gives CASSPGQGIDTQYF. The chain joins TRBV18 to TRBJ2-3, with 9 bases lining up with TRBD1. Looked up from germline, CDR1 is KGHSH and CDR2 is LQKENI. V dropped 3 bases and J dropped 5; count of bases not matched to a gene: 3. CDR3 size: 14 residues.

This clonotype was detected many times. This rearrangement joins TRBV28 to TRBJ2-3, with D maybe TRBD2 (5 bases). The germline V gene has CDR1 MDHEN and CDR2 SYDVKM. The CDR3 loop spans 15 amino acids. The V end lost 3 bases, the J end lost 6 bases, and 16 bases lay between the germline ends. CDR3 amino acids: CASSFLSRDWDTQYF. In DNA form, the CDR3 reads TGTGCCAGCAGTTTTCTGTCCCGGGATTGGGATACGCAGTATTTT.

This CDR3 is CASRSTSGNTGELFF. The CDR3 region has the DNA TGTGCCAGCAGGTCGACTAGCGGTAACACCGGGGAGCTGTTTTTT. The chain employs TRBV7-2 and TRBJ2-2, with 9 bases identical to TRBD2. The germline V gene encodes CDR1 SGHTA and CDR2 FQGNSA. The ends lost 6 bases at V and 2 bases at J; junction bases unmatched: 4. This CDR3 spans 15 amino acids.